This TCR beta chain emerged from a study of T cells after yellow fever vaccination. TCRdb analysed the 5' RACE reads with MiXCR anew, one entry per CDR3 protein. This repertoire shows a few hundred thousand distinct CDR3 sequences, 7% to 9% found once; its top ten account for 17%. After removal of 11 bases from V and 5 bases from J, the junction contained 12 bases not matched to a gene. CDR3 length: 14 amino acids. There are many counts of this clonotype. The TCR originated in a young man who received the YFV17D yellow fever vaccine. Sequenced material: PBMCs, taken 45 days after the first yellow fever vaccination. This sequence joins TRBV12-3 or TRBV12-4 and TRBJ2-3; TRBD2 aligns across 8 bases. CDR3 sequence: CAAAGGLVKDTQYF. CDR3 nucleotide sequence: TGTGCCGCCGCCGGGGGACTAGTCAAAGATACGCAGTATTTT.